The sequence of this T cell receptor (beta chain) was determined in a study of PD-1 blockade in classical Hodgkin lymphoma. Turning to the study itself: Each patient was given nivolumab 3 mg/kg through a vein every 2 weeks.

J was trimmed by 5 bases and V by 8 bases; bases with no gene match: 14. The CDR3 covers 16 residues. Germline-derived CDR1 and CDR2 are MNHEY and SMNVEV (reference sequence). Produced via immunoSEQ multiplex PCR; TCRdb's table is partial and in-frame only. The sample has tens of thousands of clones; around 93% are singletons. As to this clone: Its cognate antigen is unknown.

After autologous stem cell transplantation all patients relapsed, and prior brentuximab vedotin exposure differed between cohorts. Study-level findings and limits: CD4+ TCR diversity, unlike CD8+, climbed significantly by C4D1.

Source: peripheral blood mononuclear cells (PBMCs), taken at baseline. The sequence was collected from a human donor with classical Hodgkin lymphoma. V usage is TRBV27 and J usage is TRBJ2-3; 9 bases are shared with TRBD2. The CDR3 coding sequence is TGTGCCAGCTTTCCTCTAGCGGGATTTAGGGGAGATACGCAGTATTTT. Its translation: CASFPLAGFRGDTQYF.